The 10 T cell receptor beta chains below all came from one sample that was sequenced in a study of T-cell reconstitution after alpha-beta-depleted transplantation in children. The TCRbeta library was prepared with unique molecular identifiers. MiXCR, run by TCRdb on the PCR reads, gives a single entry per CDR3 protein. The sample yields 500,000 to 600,000 distinct CDR3 sequences, around 19% seen once. The sequencing used PBMCs from the stem cell graft donor, collected from the stem cell graft. The receptors shown here come from a human donor who donated a stem cell graft to a child with acute lymphoblastic leukemia.

This rearrangement joins TRBV3-1 to TRBJ2-7; D perhaps matches TRBD2 (7 bases). The germline V gene encodes CDR1 LGHDT and CDR2 YNNKEL (reference sequence). This CDR3 is built from 14 residues. V gave up 4 bases and J gave up 6 bases, with 16 bases separating them. CDR3: CASSPTTGTIEQYF. The CDR3, as DNA: TGTGCCAGCAGCCCCACTACAGGGACTATCGAGCAGTACTTC.

The genes are TRBV29-1 and TRBJ2-1; D is perhaps TRBD1 or TRBD2 (7 bases each). This CDR3 is 14 amino acids long. Germline CDR1 reads SQVTM; CDR2 reads ANQGSEA. Trimming took off 4 bases at V and 7 bases at J, with 17 bases between the two ends. The CDR3 loop is CSVVGRGLGNEQFF. The CDR3 region has the DNA TGCAGCGTTGTTGGGAGGGGGCTTGGAAATGAGCAGTTCTTC.

The rearrangement uses TRBV29-1 and TRBJ1-1, with D uncertain. CDR1 and CDR2 from the germline V gene are SQVTM and ANQGSEA. The V end lost 3 bases, the J end lost 3 bases, and 8 bases lay between the germline ends. The CDR3 is made up of 12 amino acids. The CDR3 DNA sequence: TGCAGCGTTGAGTGGGCCCACACTGAAGCTTTCTTT. It is translated as CSVEWAHTEAFF.

This clonotype was found a few times. The chain combines TRBV12-3 or TRBV12-4 with TRBJ2-1, with TRBD2 matching over 8 bases. CDR3 length: 15 residues. The J segment lost 6 bases and the V segment lost 5 bases, leaving 9 bases of the junction unmatched. CDR3 nucleotides: TGTGCCAGCAGTCCTAGCGGGCCTGGGGGCAATGAGCAGTTCTTC. It codes for CASSPSGPGGNEQFF.

This clonotype occurred a few times. This chain uses TRBV12-3 or TRBV12-4 with TRBJ1-1; TRBD1 aligns across 7 bases. This CDR3 is 14 amino acids long. The ends lost 7 bases at V and 3 bases at J; junction bases unmatched: 8. The CDR3 loop reads CASTFQGGYTEAFF. The CDR3 nucleotides read TGTGCCAGCACCTTCCAGGGGGGCTACACTGAAGCTTTCTTT.

This clonotype was seen at least ten times. The chain has TRBV12-3 or TRBV12-4 and TRBJ2-7; D is unresolved. With 6 bases removed from V and 6 bases from J, the gap between germline ends came to 9 bases. The CDR3 extends over 11 amino acids. CDR3 sequence: CASSKGPEQYF. The CDR3 DNA sequence: TGTGCCAGCAGCAAGGGCCCCGAGCAGTACTTC.

The chain carries TRBV24-1 and TRBJ2-5; D might be TRBD1 or TRBD2, each matching 6 bases. This CDR3 contains 15 residues. Germline values: CDR1 KGHDR, CDR2 SFDVKD. Trimming stripped 2 bases from V and 5 bases from J, with 14 bases between. CDR3 nucleotides: TGTGCCACCAGTGATTCAGGGGAGGTGCGGGAGACCCAGTACTTC. Translating it yields CATSDSGEVRETQYF.

This chain joins TRBV25-1 and TRBJ2-3, with a weak D call TRBD1 (6 bases). The germline V and J ends were trimmed by 0 bases and 2 bases, with 12 bases remaining between them. From germline, CDR1 is MGHDK and CDR2 SYGVNS. The CDR3 has 16 amino acids. DNA for the CDR3: TGTGCCAGCAGTGAATACACAGGGCGAAACACAGATACGCAGTATTTT. This encodes CASSEYTGRNTDTQYF.

This clonotype turned up a few times. In DNA, the CDR3 is TGTGCCAGTCGCGGGGTCTTGAATGTGGATACGCAGTATTTT. Protein: CASRGVLNVDTQYF. The J gene is TRBJ2-3, the V gene TRBV6-2 or TRBV6-3; D may be TRBD2 (6 bases). The germline V and J ends were trimmed by 9 bases and 6 bases, with 19 bases remaining between them. CDR1 is MNHEY, CDR2 SVGEGT, per germline. The CDR3 sequence is 14 residues long.

The chain recombines TRBV10-3 with TRBJ2-7; TRBD1 matches 7 bases. This CDR3 is 14 amino acids long. Trimming cost V 4 bases and J 2 bases; bases outside gene matches: 5. Per germline, CDR1 ENHRY and CDR2 SYGVKD. This CDR3 is CAISVPDRTYEQYF. The CDR3 DNA reads as TGTGCCATCAGTGTCCCGGACAGGACCTACGAGCAGTACTTC.